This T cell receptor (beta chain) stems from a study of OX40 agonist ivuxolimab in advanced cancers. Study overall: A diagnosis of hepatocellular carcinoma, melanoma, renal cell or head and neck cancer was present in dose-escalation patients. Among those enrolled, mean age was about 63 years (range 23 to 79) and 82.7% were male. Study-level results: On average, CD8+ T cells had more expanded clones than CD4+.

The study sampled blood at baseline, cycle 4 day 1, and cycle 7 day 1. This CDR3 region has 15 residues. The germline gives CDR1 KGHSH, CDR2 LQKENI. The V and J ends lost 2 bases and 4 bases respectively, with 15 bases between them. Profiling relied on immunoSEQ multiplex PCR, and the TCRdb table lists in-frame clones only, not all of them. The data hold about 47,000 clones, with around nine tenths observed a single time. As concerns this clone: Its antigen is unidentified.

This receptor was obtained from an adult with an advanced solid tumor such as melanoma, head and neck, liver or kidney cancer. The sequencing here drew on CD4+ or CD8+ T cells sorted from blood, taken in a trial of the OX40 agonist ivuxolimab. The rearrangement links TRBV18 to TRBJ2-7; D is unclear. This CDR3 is CASSPNGPSLYEQYF. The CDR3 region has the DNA TGTGCCAGCTCACCAAATGGGCCCTCTTTATACGAGCAGTACTTC.